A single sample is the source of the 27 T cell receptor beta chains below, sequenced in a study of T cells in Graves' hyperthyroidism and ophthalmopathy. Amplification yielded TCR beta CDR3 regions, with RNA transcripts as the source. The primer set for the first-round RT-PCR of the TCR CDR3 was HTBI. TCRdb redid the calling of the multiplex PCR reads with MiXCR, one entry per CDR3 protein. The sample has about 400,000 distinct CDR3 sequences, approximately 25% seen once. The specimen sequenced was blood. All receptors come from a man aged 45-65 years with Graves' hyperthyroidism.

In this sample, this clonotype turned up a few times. In DNA, the CDR3 is TGCAGCGTTGGACAGGGGTCGGGCGAGCAGTACTTC. This translates into CSVGQGSGEQYF. The chain joins TRBV29-1 to TRBJ2-7, with 8 bases matching TRBD1. The V and J ends lost 4 bases and 6 bases, in that order; junction bases with no gene match: 5. Per germline, CDR1 SQVTM and CDR2 ANQGSEA. The CDR3 has 12 residues.

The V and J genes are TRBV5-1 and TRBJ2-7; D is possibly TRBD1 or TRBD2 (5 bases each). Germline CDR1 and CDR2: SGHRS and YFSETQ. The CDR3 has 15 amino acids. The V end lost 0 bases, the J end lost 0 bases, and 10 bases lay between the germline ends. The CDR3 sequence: CASSLATGPSYEQYF. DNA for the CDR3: TGCGCCAGCAGCTTGGCCACGGGGCCCTCCTACGAGCAGTACTTC.

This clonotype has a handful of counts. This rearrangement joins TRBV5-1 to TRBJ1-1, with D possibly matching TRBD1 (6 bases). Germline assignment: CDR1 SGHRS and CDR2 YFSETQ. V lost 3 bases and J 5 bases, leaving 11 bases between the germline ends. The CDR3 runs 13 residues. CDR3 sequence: CASSWTQGTEAFF. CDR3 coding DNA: TGCGCCAGCAGCTGGACCCAGGGGACTGAAGCTTTCTTT.

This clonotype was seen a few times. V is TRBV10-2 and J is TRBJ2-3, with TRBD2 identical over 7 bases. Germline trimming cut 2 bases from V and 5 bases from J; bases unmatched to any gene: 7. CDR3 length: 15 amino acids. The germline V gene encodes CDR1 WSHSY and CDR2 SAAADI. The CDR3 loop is CASSETTGGGDTQYF. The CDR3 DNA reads TGCGCCAGCAGTGAGACTACAGGCGGGGGAGATACGCAGTATTTT.

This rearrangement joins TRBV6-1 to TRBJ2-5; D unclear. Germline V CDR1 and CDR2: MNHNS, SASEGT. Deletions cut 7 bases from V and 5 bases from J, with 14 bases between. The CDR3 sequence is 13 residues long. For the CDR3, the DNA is TGTGCCAGCAATTGGGCTATGGGGGAGACCCAGTACTTC. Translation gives CASNWAMGETQYF.

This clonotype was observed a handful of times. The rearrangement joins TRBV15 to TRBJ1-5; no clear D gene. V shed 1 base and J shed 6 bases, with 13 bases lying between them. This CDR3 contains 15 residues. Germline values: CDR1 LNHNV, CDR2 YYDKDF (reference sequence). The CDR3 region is CATSRALGEGQPQHF. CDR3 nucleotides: TGTGCCACCAGCAGAGCTTTGGGAGAGGGTCAGCCCCAGCATTTT.

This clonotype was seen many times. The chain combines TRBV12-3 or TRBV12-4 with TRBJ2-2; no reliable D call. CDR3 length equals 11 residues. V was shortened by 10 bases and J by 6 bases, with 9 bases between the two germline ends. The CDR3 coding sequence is TGTGCCATCTCTAAGGCCGGGGAGCTGTTTTTT. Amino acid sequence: CAISKAGELFF.

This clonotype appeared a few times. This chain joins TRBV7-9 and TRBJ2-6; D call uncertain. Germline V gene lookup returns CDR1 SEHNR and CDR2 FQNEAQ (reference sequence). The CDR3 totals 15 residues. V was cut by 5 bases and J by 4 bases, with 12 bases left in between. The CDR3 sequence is CASSGLWSGANVLTF. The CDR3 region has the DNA TGTGCCAGCAGCGGCCTTTGGTCCGGGGCCAACGTCCTGACTTTC.

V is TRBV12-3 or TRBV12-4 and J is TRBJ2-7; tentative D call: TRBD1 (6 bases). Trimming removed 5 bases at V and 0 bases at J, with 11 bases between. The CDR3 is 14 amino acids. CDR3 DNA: TGTGCCAGCAGTCAAGGGGGTTCCTCCTACGAGCAGTACTTC. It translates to CASSQGGSSYEQYF.

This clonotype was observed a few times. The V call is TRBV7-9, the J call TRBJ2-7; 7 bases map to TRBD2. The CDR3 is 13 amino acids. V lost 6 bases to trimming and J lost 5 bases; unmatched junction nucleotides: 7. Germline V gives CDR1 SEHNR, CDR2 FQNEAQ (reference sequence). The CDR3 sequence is CASSYDGRNEQYF. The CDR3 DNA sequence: TGTGCCAGCAGTTACGACGGGAGGAACGAGCAGTACTTC.

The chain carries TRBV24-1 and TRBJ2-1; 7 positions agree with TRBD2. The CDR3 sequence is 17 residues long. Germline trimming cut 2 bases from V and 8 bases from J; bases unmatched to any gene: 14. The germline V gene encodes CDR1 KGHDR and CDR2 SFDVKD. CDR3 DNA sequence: TGTGCCACCAGTGATTCGACTAGCCTGCCCCTCGGTGATGAGCAGTTCTTC. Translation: CATSDSTSLPLGDEQFF.

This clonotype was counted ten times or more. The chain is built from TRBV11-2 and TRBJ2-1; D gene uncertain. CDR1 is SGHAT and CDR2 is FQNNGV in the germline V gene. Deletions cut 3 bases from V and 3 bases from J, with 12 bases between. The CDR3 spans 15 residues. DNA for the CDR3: TGTGCCAGCAGCTTTCGGTGGGAAAACTACAATGAGCAGTTCTTC. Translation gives CASSFRWENYNEQFF.

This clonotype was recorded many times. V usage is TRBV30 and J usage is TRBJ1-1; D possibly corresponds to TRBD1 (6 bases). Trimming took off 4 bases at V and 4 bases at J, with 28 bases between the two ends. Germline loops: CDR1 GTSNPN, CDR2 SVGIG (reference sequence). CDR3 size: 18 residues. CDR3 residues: CAWISAHLGGGGGTEAFF. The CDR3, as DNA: TGTGCCTGGATCTCAGCGCATCTAGGAGGGGGAGGTGGCACTGAAGCTTTCTTT.

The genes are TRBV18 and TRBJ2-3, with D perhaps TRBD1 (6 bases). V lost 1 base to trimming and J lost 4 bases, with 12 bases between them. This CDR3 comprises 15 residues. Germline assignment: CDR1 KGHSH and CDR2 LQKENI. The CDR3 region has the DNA TGTGCCAGCTCACCACAACAGGGAAAGGCAGATACGCAGTATTTT. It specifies CASSPQQGKADTQYF.

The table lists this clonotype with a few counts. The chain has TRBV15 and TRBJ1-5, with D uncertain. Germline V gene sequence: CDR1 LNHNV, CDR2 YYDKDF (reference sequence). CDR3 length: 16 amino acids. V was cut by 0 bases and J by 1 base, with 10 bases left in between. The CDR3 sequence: CATSRDPAGSNQPQHF. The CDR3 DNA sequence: TGTGCCACCAGCAGAGATCCGGCAGGAAGCAATCAGCCCCAGCATTTT. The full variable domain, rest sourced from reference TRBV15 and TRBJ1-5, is DAMVIQNPRYQVTQFGKPVTLSCSQTLNHNVMYWYQQKSSQAPKLLFHYYDKDFNNEADTPDNFQSRRPNTSFCFLDIRSPGLGDTAMYLCATSRDPAGSNQPQHFGDGTRLSIL.

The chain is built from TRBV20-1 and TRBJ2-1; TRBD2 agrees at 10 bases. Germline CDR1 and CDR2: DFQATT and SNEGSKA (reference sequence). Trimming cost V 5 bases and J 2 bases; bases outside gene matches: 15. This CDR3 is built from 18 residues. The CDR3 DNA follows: TGCAGTGCTCTCGAGCGGGAGGGCCTTTATCGAGCCTACAATGAGCAGTTCTTC. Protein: CSALEREGLYRAYNEQFF.

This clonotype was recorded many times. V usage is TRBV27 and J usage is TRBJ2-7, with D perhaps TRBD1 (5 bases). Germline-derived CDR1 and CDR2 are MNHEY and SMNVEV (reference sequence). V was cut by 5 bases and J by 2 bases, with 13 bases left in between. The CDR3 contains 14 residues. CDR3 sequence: CASSQQGFTYEQYF. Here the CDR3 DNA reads TGTGCCAGCAGTCAGCAGGGTTTCACCTACGAGCAGTACTTC.

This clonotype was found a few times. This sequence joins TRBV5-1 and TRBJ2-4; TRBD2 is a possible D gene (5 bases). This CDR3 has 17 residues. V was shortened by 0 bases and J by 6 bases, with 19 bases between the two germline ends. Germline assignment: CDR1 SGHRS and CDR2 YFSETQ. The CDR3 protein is CASSLGSGQRPGNIQYF. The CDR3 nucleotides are TGCGCCAGCAGCTTGGGGTCCGGCCAGCGGCCGGGAAACATTCAGTACTTC.

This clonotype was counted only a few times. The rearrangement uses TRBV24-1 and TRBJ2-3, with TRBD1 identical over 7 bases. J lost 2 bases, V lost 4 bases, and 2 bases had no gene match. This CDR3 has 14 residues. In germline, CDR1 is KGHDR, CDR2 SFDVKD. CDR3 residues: CATSETGVTDTQYF. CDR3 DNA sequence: TGTGCCACCAGTGAAACAGGGGTCACAGATACGCAGTATTTT.

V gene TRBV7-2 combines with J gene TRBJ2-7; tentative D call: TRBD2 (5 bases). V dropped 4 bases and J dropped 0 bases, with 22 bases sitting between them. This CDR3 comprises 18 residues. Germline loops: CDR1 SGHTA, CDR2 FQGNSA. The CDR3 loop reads CASSSRTALNRASYEQYF. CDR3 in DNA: TGTGCCAGCAGCTCGAGGACTGCCCTGAATAGAGCCTCCTACGAGCAGTACTTC. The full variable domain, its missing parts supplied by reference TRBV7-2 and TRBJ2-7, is GAGVSQSPSNKVTEKGKDVELRCDPISGHTALYWYRQSLGQGLEFLIYFQGNSAPDKSGLPSDRFSAERTGGSVSTLTIQRTQQEDSAVYLCASSSRTALNRASYEQYFGPGTRLTVT.

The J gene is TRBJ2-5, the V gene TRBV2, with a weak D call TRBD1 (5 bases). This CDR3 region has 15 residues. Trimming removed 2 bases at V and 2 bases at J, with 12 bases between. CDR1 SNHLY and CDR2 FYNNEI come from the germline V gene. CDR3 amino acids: CASSELGAEQETQYF. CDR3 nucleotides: TGTGCCAGCAGTGAATTAGGGGCGGAACAAGAGACCCAGTACTTC.

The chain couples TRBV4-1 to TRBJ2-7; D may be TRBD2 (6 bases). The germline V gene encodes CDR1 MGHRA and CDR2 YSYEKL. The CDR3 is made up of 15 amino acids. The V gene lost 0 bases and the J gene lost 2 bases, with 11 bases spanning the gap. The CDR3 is CASSQESGPTYEQYF. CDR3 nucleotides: TGCGCCAGCAGCCAAGAGAGCGGGCCTACCTACGAGCAGTACTTC.

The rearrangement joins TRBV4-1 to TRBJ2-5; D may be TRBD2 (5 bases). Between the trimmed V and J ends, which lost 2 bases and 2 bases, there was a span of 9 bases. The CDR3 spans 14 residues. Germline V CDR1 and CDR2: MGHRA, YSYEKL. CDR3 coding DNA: TGCGCCAGCAGCCAACTTGAGGGACAAGAGACCCAGTACTTC. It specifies CASSQLEGQETQYF.

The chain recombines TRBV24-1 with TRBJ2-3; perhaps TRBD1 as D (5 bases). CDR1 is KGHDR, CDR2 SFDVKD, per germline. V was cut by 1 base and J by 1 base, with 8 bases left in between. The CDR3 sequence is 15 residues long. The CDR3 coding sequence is TGTGCCACCAGTGATTTAGTCAGGGGCACAGATACGCAGTATTTT. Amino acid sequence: CATSDLVRGTDTQYF.

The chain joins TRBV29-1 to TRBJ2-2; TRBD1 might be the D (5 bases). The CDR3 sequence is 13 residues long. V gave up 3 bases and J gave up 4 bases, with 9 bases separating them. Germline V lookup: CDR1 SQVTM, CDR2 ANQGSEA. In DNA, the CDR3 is TGCAGCGTTGACCAAGGGGTCACCGGGGAGCTGTTTTTT. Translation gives CSVDQGVTGELFF.

CDR3 loop: CASSLDLGTQYF. The DNA for the CDR3 is TGTGCCAGCTCCCTCGACCTGGGTACGCAGTATTTT. The V and J genes are TRBV18 and TRBJ2-3, with D hard to call. CDR3 length: 12 residues. V lost 6 bases to trimming and J lost 8 bases, with 12 bases between them. Germline V CDR1 and CDR2: KGHSH, LQKENI.

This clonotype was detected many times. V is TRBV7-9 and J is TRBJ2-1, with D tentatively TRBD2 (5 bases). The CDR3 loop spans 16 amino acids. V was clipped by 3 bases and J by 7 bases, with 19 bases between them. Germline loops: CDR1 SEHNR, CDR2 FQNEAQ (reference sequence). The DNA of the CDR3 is TGTGCCAGCAGCTTCTTTATGGGAGCCTGGGCGAATGAGCAGTTCTTC. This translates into CASSFFMGAWANEQFF.